This T cell receptor (beta chain) emerged from a study of regulatory T cells in long-lasting Graves disease. Both iRepertoire HTBI primers and Arm-PCR of CDR3 regions were used to build the TCR beta libraries. TCRdb itself ran the multiplex PCR reads through MiXCR, one entry per CDR3 protein. Of approximately 400,000 distinct CDR3 sequences listed, 15% are singletons. Looked up from germline, CDR1 is SQVTM and CDR2 is ANQGSEA. This CDR3 has 10 amino acids. The ends were cut back, 5 bases at V and 9 bases at J, with 10 bases in the middle. This clonotype was recorded at least ten times. Time point in this sample: newly diagnosed GD, antithyroid drugs for less than 3 months. Scientists built the TCR library using RNA that was extracted from PBMCs. The sample was also linked to a second study, of T cells in Graves' hyperthyroidism and ophthalmopathy. Per that study: Researchers report that a 13 V-J model separated ophthalmopathy from stable hyperthyroidism.

Sample: peripheral blood mononuclear cells (PBMCs), taken at new diagnosis, from a patient treated with antithyroid drugs. This sequence originates from a middle-aged woman with Graves disease. V is TRBV29-1 and J is TRBJ1-1; D not certain. The CDR3 sequence is CSVSREQAFF. DNA of the CDR3: TGCAGCGTTTCCCGGGAGCAAGCTTTCTTT.